The clone carrying this T cell receptor (beta chain) has at least ten counts. Its antigen remains unidentified. These data originate in a study of T cells in Graves' hyperthyroidism and ophthalmopathy. The overall study: Peripheral blood collection took place at initial diagnosis, before any treatment.

Germline V lookup: CDR1 LNHDA, CDR2 SQIVND (reference sequence). The length of the CDR3 is 12 residues. With V trimmed by 7 bases and J by 8 bases, 4 bases remained unmatched. RNA transcripts yielded amplified TCR beta CDR3 regions. HTBI primers were employed in a first-round RT-PCR of the TCR CDR3. TCRdb reprocessed the multiplex PCR reads via MiXCR and lists one record per CDR3 protein. The sample gives around 720,000 distinct CDR3 sequences, over 35% of which show up once; roughly 30% is in the top ten. Study-level results: Peripheral blood also featured most of the thyroid clonotypes expanded above 0.001. From stable hyperthyroidism, ophthalmopathy was separated by a 13 V-J model.

This sequence was found in a woman aged 40 to 55 with Graves' hyperthyroidism. This chain uses TRBV19 with TRBJ1-2; 10 bases agree with TRBD1. The sequenced sample consisted of blood. The chain's CDR3 is CASTDRGNGYTF. Here the CDR3 DNA reads TGTGCCAGTACGGACAGGGGGAACGGCTACACCTTC.